This TCR beta chain was recorded in a study of blood T cells in healthy people across ages. Then a second PCR, running roughly 7 to 11 cycles, was carried out with a sample-barcoded 5' primer and a J-beta primer mix. TCRdb processed the 5' RACE reads anew with MiXCR; each CDR3 protein has one entry. The sample includes fewer than 1.5 million distinct CDR3 sequences, approximately 38% of them seen just once. The sample holds a few counts of this clonotype. Germline values: CDR1 MNHEY, CDR2 SVGAGI. The CDR3 extends over 16 amino acids. V lost 1 base, J lost 7 bases, and 17 bases lay in between. The sample comprised blood. V and J are TRBV6-5 and TRBJ2-1, with D possibly TRBD2 on 6 matching bases. This TCR came from a woman under 30 in good health. CDR3 sequence: CASSYFRERDGNEQFF. The CDR3 DNA reads as TGTGCCAGCAGTTACTTTCGGGAGAGGGACGGGAATGAGCAGTTCTTC.